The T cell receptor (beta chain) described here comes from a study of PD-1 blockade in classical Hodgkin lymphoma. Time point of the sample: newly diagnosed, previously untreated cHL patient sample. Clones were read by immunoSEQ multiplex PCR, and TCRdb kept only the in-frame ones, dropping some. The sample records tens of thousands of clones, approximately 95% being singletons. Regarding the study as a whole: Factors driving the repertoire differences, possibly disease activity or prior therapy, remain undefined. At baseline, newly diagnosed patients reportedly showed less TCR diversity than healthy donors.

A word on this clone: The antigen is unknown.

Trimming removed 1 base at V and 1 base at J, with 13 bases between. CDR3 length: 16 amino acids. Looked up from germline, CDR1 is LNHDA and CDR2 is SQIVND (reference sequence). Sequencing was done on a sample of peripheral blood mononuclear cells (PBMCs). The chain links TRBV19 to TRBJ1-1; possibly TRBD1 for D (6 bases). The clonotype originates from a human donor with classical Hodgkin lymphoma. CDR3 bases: TGTGCCAGTAGTATAGTAGCAGGGGCAGGGAACACTGAAGCTTTCTTT. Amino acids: CASSIVAGAGNTEAFF.